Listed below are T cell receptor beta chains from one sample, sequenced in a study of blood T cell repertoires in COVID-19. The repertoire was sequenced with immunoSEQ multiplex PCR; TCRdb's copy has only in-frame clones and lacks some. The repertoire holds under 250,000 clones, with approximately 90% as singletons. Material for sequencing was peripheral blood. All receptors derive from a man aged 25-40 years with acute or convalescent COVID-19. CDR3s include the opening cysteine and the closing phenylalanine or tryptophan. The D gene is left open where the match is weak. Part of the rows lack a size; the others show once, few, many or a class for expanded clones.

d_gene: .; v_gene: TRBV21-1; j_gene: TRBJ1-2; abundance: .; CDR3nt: TGTGCCAGCAGCAAAGTCCCAGGGCCTAACTATGGCTACACCTTC; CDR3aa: CASSKVPGPNYGYTF
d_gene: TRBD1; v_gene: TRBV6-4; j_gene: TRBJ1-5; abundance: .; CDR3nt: TGTGCCAGCAGGGGACAGCGTTCCTGTAATCAGCCCCAGCATTTT; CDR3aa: CASRGQRSCNQPQHF
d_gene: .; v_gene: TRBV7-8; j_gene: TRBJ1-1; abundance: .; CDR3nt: TGTGCCAGCAGCTTATACGGAGGCACTGAAGCTTTCTTT; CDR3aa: CASSLYGGTEAFF
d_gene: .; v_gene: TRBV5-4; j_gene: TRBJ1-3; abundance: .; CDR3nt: TGTGCCAGCAGCTGGGCGGGAAGCCAAAACACCATATATTTT; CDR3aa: CASSWAGSQNTIYF
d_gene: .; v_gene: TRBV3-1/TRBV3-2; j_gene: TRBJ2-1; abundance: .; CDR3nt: TGTGCCAGCAGCCTCGGACAGATTTACAATGAGCAGTTCTTC; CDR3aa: CASSLGQIYNEQFF
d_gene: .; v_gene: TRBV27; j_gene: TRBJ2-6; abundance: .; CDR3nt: TGTGCCAGCAGTTCAATTCCCAGGGGATCGCACTCTGGGGCCAACGTCCTGACTTTC; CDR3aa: CASSSIPRGSHSGANVLTF
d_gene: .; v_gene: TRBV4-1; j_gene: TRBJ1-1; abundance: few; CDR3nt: TGCGCCAGCAGCCCTTTACCGGGGAAGAACACTGAAGCTTTCTTT; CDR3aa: CASSPLPGKNTEAFF
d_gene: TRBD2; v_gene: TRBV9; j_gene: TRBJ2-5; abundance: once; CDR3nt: TGTGCCAGCAGCGGCGGTATAGCGGGGGGGCGGGAGACCCAGTACTTC; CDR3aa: CASSGGIAGGRETQYF
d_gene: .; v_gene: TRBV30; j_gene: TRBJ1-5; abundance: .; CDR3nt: TGTGCCTGGGGACGGGACAATCAGCCCCAGCATTTT; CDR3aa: CAWGRDNQPQHF
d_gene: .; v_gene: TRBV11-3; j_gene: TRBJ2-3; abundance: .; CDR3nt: TGTGCCAGCAGCGGACGAAGCGGGAGCACAGATACGCAGTATTTT; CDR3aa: CASSGRSGSTDTQYF
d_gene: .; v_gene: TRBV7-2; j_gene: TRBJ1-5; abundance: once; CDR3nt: TGTGCCAGCAGCTTATCGTTCGGGCAGCCCCAGCATTTT; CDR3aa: CASSLSFGQPQHF
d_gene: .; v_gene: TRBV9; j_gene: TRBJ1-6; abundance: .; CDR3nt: TGTGCCTTCCCTGGGACTTATTATAGCTCCTATAATTCACCCCTCCACTTT; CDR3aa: CAFPGTYYSSYNSPLHF
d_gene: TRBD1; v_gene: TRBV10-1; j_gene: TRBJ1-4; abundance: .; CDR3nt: TGCGCCAGCAGGGGACGGGCTATACCCAGACAGGGTGAAAAACTGTTTTTT; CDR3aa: CASRGRAIPRQGEKLFF
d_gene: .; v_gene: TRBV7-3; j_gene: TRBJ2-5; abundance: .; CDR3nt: TGTGCCACCTCCGAAGCGACGGAAGAGACCCAGTACTTC; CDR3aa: CATSEATEETQYF
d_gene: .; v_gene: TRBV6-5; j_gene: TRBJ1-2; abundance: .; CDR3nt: TGTGCCAGCAGTTATTCTGCCACCGGGAGGGGTTATGGCTACACCTTC; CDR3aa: CASSYSATGRGYGYTF
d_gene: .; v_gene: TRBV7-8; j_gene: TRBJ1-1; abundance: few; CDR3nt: TGTGCCAGCAGCTTAGCTGGGAGTTTGAACACTGAAGCTTTCTTT; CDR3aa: CASSLAGSLNTEAFF
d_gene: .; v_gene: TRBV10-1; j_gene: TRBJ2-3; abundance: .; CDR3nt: TGCGCCAGCAGTGAGTCTTACAAAGATACGCAGTATTTT; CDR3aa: CASSESYKDTQYF
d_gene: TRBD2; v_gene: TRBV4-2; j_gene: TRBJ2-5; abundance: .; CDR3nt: TGTGCCAGCAGCCAAAGGGAATCTAGCGGGGGACAAGAGACCCAGTACTTC; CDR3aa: CASSQRESSGGQETQYF
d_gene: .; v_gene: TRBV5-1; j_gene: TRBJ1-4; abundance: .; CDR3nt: TGCGCCAGCAGCTACAGCTACAACTATGAAAAACTGTTTTTT; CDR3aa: CASSYSYNYEKLFF
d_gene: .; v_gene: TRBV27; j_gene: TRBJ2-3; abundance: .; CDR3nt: TGTGCCAGCAGGACAACTAGCACAGATACGCAGTATTTT; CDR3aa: CASRTTSTDTQYF
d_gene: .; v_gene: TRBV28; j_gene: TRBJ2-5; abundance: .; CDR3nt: TGTGCCAGCAGCCTCCCGGGGTTGGGGGAGACCCAGTACTTC; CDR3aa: CASSLPGLGETQYF